The 8 T cell receptor beta chains below come from one sample, sequenced in a study of T cell clonality in common variable immunodeficiency. No antigen has been assigned to these receptors. Clones were read by immunoSEQ multiplex PCR, and TCRdb kept only the in-frame ones, dropping some. The repertoire shows fewer than 35,000 clones, none seen only once; the top ten take 5.4%. Findings of the study overall: Fewer deletions and N-nucleotide insertions were reportedly seen in common variable immunodeficiency TCR beta sequences.

Sequences were obtained from peripheral blood mononuclear cells. Receptors were obtained from a human donor with common variable immunodeficiency.

Remarks on this clone: The read gets to within 3 residues of the CDR3 end, and the germline J gene fills in the rest. The V and J genes are TRBV11-1 and TRBJ1-2, with no clear D. The CDR3 runs to 15 residues. From germline, CDR1 is SGHAT and CDR2 FQDESV (reference sequence). V lost 2 bases, J lost 2 bases, and 12 bases lay in between. The CDR3 bases that were read are TGTGCCAGCAGCTTAAGCCTATCCACGAACTATGGC. Translating it yields CASSLSLSTNYG. The CDR3 reads in full as CASSLSLSTNYGYTF.

In regard to this clone: Coverage ceases 3 residues before the CDR3 finishes, and the germline J gene fills in the end. V and J are TRBV7-3 and TRBJ2-7; 7 bases align to TRBD2. The CDR3 has 15 amino acids. The ends lost 5 bases at V and 2 bases at J; junction bases unmatched: 9. The germline V gene encodes CDR1 SGHTA and CDR2 FQGTGA. CDR3 DNA, as far as it was read: TGTGCCAGCAGCCCCCTAGGCGGGGGACCCTACGAG. Protein product: CASSPLGGGPYE. From start to end, the CDR3 is CASSPLGGGPYEQYF.

This clone was found a few times. Read coverage stops 3 residues before the CDR3 terminus; the germline J gene supplies the remainder. The V gene is TRBV7-2, the J gene TRBJ2-1; D is possibly TRBD1 (6 bases). The CDR3 has 13 residues. The germline gives CDR1 SGHTA, CDR2 FQGNSA. V shed 3 bases and J shed 6 bases, with 9 bases lying between them. CDR3 DNA, as far as it was read: TGTGCCAGCAGCTTGGACAGTATCAATGAG. This codes for CASSLDSINE. The whole CDR3 protein is CASSLDSINEQFF.

This clone turned up a few times. The read gets to within 3 residues of the CDR3 end, and the germline J gene fills in the rest. The chain joins TRBV19 to TRBJ2-7; D gene ambiguous. In germline, CDR1 is LNHDA, CDR2 SQIVND (reference sequence). This CDR3 is 16 amino acids long. With 5 bases removed from V and 3 bases from J, the gap between germline ends came to 20 bases. The covered CDR3 bases are TGTGCCAGTAGTCCCCTGGCCCTCCCCAATATCTACGAG. Translating it yields CASSPLALPNIYE. The entire CDR3 protein reads CASSPLALPNIYEQYF.

This clone was seen ten or more times. The DNA ends 3 residues before the CDR3 does, and the rest of the CDR3 is filled in from the germline J gene. The genes are TRBV5-1 and TRBJ2-5; TRBD1 aligns across 8 bases. This CDR3 is built from 15 residues. Germline V gene data show CDR1 as SGHRS and CDR2 as YFSETQ. V lost 0 bases to trimming and J lost 4 bases; unmatched junction nucleotides: 5. CDR3 residues: CASSLAAGGAETQYF. Incomplete CDR3 DNA: TGCGCCAGCAGCTTGGCGGCAGGGGGCGCAGAGACC.

This clone was observed many times. The CDR3 extends 3 residues past the end of the read, so its final part is completed from the germline J gene. The gene calls are TRBV18 and TRBJ2-3, with D possibly being TRBD1 (6 bases). This CDR3 spans 14 amino acids. Trimming left V 4 bases short and J 6 bases short, with 14 bases between. Germline V gene sequence: CDR1 KGHSH, CDR2 LQKENI. The DNA read from the CDR3 is TGTGCCAGCTCACTTGGACAGTCCGAGGATACG. It translates to CASSLGQSEDT. The whole CDR3 reads CASSLGQSEDTQYF.

Comment on this clone: From the germline J gene comes the end of the CDR3, since the read stops 3 residues before it. The chain employs TRBV7-3 and TRBJ2-7; D is perhaps TRBD1 (6 bases). This CDR3 region has 16 residues. The V gene lost 5 bases and the J gene lost 3 bases, with 20 bases spanning the gap. Germline V gene data show CDR1 as SGHTA and CDR2 as FQGTGA. The CDR3 loop reads CASSPGPRTVSYEQYF. The part of the CDR3 DNA that was read is TGTGCCAGCAGCCCGGGCCCCAGGACAGTTAGCTACGAG. Filled out from reference TRBV7-3 and TRBJ2-7, the complete variable domain reads GAGVSQTPSNKVTEKGKYVELRCDPISGHTALYWYRQSLGQGPEFLIYFQGTGAADDSGLPNDRFFAVRPEGSVSTLKIQRTERGDSAVYLCASSPGPRTVSYEQYFGPGTRLTVT.

Remarks on this clone: The read terminates 3 residues before the CDR3 end, so the remaining end is supplied by the germline J gene. Other DNA sequences from this sample encode an identical CDR3 as well. The rearrangement uses TRBV30 and TRBJ1-1; TRBD1 might be the D (6 bases). Germline V gene sequence: CDR1 GTSNPN, CDR2 SVGIG (reference sequence). V dropped 0 bases and J dropped 4 bases, with 9 bases sitting between them. This CDR3 comprises 13 residues. The CDR3 bases that were read are TGTGCCTGGAGTGTACAGGGAAGCACTGAA. The encoded protein is CAWSVQGSTE. The entire CDR3 protein reads CAWSVQGSTEAFF.